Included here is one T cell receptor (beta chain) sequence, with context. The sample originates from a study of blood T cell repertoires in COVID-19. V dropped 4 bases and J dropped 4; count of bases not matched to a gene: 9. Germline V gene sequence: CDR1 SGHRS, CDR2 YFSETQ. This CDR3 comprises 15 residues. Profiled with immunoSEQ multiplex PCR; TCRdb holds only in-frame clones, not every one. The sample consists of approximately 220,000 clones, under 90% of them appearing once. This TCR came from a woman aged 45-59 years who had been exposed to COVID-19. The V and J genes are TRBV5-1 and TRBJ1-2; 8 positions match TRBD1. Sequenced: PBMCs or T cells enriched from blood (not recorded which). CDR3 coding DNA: TGCGCCAGCAGCCTCCCGGGACAGGTTGGCTATGGCTACACCTTC. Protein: CASSLPGQVGYGYTF.